The clone carrying this T cell receptor beta chain occurred many times. Its target is unknown. Per the germline V gene, CDR1 is MNHEY and CDR2 is SMNVEV (reference sequence). CDR3 length equals 13 residues. Trimming stripped 5 bases from V and 9 bases from J, with 14 bases between. Multiplex PCR with 32 V and 13 J primers amplified TCR beta CDR3. From the multiplex PCR reads, TCRdb called clonotypes with MiXCR, one entry per CDR3 protein. The table lists 20,000 to 25,000 distinct CDR3 sequences, under 35% of them singletons. Bulk tumor genomic DNA constituted the template, at 550 to 750 ng per sample. Several far-apart biopsies were taken per primary tumor during surgery. These patients got curative surgery after being newly diagnosed with untreated non-small cell lung cancer. The donor pool consisted of newly diagnosed non-small cell lung cancer patients who were having surgery with curative intent.

The record originates from a study of immune heterogeneity within non-small cell lung tumors. For the study at large: It was found that the tumors were several squamous cell carcinomas, under 13 non-squamous carcinomas and 1 not otherwise specified. The study's findings and limits: Different tumor locations in one patient shared dominant CDR3 beta clonotypes yet harbored unique high-frequency clones.

The material sequenced was lung tumor tissue. The sequence derives from a man aged 40-50 years with non-small cell lung cancer. This rearrangement joins TRBV27 to TRBJ1-5; no clear D. The CDR3 DNA reads as TGTGCCAGCAGTCGGACTGCTTATGGGCCCCAGCATTTT. Translating gives CASSRTAYGPQHF.